The sequence of this T cell receptor beta chain was determined in a study of T cell repertoires in cytomegalovirus infection. Study observations and caveats: Pooled public TCR beta family frequency picked out CMV carriers with the relevant HLA.

TCRdb called the reads again in MiXCR, with one record for every CDR3 protein. This table has roughly 640,000 distinct CDR3 sequences, approximately 25% appearing once. Germline CDR1 and CDR2: MNHEY and SVGEGT. With 4 bases removed from V and 3 bases from J, the gap between germline ends came to 15 bases. The CDR3 runs to 15 residues. This clonotype was picked up a small number of times. Its antigen is currently unknown. The clonotype was recovered from a human donor in good health (CMV status not recorded). Some clones in this sample may be carry-over from other donors' samples. The V and J genes are TRBV6-2 or TRBV6-3 and TRBJ1-1; perhaps TRBD1 as D (5 bases). The sample was CD8+ T cells from PBMCs. CDR3 in DNA: TGTGCCAGCAGTTGGACCCCCGACAGTTACACTGAAGCTTTCTTT. This sequence encodes CASSWTPDSYTEAFF.